This is a list of T cell receptor beta chains from one sample in a study of breast tumors, draining lymph nodes, adjacent tissues. TCRdb reprocessed the multiplex PCR reads via MiXCR and lists one record per CDR3 protein. The sample has about 150,000 distinct CDR3 sequences, over 25% seen once. Sequencing used axillary lymph node tissue. These receptors came from a female donor with breast cancer. Some clones in this sample may be carry-over from other donors' samples. Both conserved end residues are part of each CDR3. The order of the fields is V gene, J gene, CDR3 protein.

v_gene: TRBV5-1; j_gene: TRBJ1-5; CDR3aa: CASSWGPRQDNQPQHF
v_gene: TRBV28; j_gene: TRBJ1-4; CDR3aa: CASSSPRGLNEKLFF
v_gene: TRBV7-9; j_gene: TRBJ1-3; CDR3aa: CASWGQGNTIYF
v_gene: TRBV2; j_gene: TRBJ2-3; CDR3aa: CASSGDTNTQYF
v_gene: TRBV2; j_gene: TRBJ1-5; CDR3aa: CASGWRSNQPQHF
v_gene: TRBV6-5; j_gene: TRBJ1-6; CDR3aa: CASSHSGQGFSPLHF
v_gene: TRBV18; j_gene: TRBJ2-5; CDR3aa: CASDTGTGPQETQYF
v_gene: TRBV28; j_gene: TRBJ1-5; CDR3aa: CASSRQEGGNQPQHF
v_gene: TRBV6-1; j_gene: TRBJ1-5; CDR3aa: CASSDAGVNQPQHF
v_gene: TRBV19; j_gene: TRBJ2-2; CDR3aa: CASRTRGDTGELFF
v_gene: TRBV14; j_gene: TRBJ1-5; CDR3aa: CASSQVQGQNQPQHF
v_gene: TRBV9; j_gene: TRBJ2-2; CDR3aa: CASSVAYVGELFF
v_gene: TRBV5-6; j_gene: TRBJ2-7; CDR3aa: CASSLSGDRGRQYF
v_gene: TRBV12-3/TRBV12-4; j_gene: TRBJ1-2; CDR3aa: CASSPGTPSYTF
v_gene: TRBV7-2; j_gene: TRBJ2-2; CDR3aa: CASSLSTGGISNTGELFF
v_gene: TRBV6-5; j_gene: TRBJ1-6; CDR3aa: CASSYGQGSSSPLHF
v_gene: TRBV3-1; j_gene: TRBJ2-1; CDR3aa: CASSQLNEQFF
v_gene: TRBV7-2; j_gene: TRBJ2-6; CDR3aa: CASSYYEGAGANVLTF
v_gene: TRBV20-1; j_gene: TRBJ1-1; CDR3aa: CSARTGNTEAFF
v_gene: TRBV4-2; j_gene: TRBJ2-3; CDR3aa: CASSQDPAFGVGTDTQYF
v_gene: TRBV12-3/TRBV12-4; j_gene: TRBJ2-3; CDR3aa: CASSRQTDTQYF
v_gene: TRBV3-1; j_gene: TRBJ1-6; CDR3aa: CASSQLAGENSPLHF
v_gene: TRBV20-1; j_gene: TRBJ1-2; CDR3aa: CSARGSGRGRGYTF
v_gene: TRBV11-2; j_gene: TRBJ1-2; CDR3aa: CASSLGRQGYRYTF
v_gene: TRBV6-1; j_gene: TRBJ1-5; CDR3aa: CASSVTGTGWNQPQHF
v_gene: TRBV12-3/TRBV12-4; j_gene: TRBJ1-2; CDR3aa: CASSLFAYGYTF
v_gene: TRBV25-1; j_gene: TRBJ2-5; CDR3aa: CASSEFSKTGVRETQYF
v_gene: TRBV6-1; j_gene: TRBJ2-2; CDR3aa: CATTPGVHGELFF
v_gene: TRBV24-1; j_gene: TRBJ2-7; CDR3aa: CATSDSGTQVPYEQYF
v_gene: TRBV7-9; j_gene: TRBJ1-1; CDR3aa: CASSLAGHTEAFF
v_gene: TRBV30; j_gene: TRBJ1-2; CDR3aa: CAWSGQGRNYGYTF
v_gene: TRBV4-3; j_gene: TRBJ1-2; CDR3aa: CASSQGQKVSGYTF
v_gene: TRBV7-3; j_gene: TRBJ2-5; CDR3aa: CASSFGTEQETQYF
v_gene: TRBV7-2; j_gene: TRBJ2-1; CDR3aa: CASSLVVGGAGEQFF
v_gene: TRBV6-5; j_gene: TRBJ2-1; CDR3aa: CASSYSRQAHNEQFF
v_gene: TRBV5-6; j_gene: TRBJ1-1; CDR3aa: CASSLQGDGWAFF
v_gene: TRBV2; j_gene: TRBJ2-5; CDR3aa: CASSEGWTSTETRYF
v_gene: TRBV7-3; j_gene: TRBJ1-1; CDR3aa: CASSSGQGQLNTEAFF
v_gene: TRBV7-2; j_gene: TRBJ2-5; CDR3aa: CASSLPPRETQYF
v_gene: TRBV7-9; j_gene: TRBJ1-5; CDR3aa: CASSLGAVVGNQPQHF
v_gene: TRBV4-1; j_gene: TRBJ1-2; CDR3aa: CASSQDPGTGATNYGYTF
v_gene: TRBV11-2; j_gene: TRBJ2-1; CDR3aa: CASSLTSGANEQFF
v_gene: TRBV20-1; j_gene: TRBJ1-1; CDR3aa: CSATPGQMNTEAFF
v_gene: TRBV5-6; j_gene: TRBJ2-3; CDR3aa: CASSLGYYSTDTQYF
v_gene: TRBV7-9; j_gene: TRBJ2-3; CDR3aa: CASSLTSASDTQYF
v_gene: TRBV11-2; j_gene: TRBJ2-2; CDR3aa: CASSLGQGETGELFF
v_gene: TRBV7-9; j_gene: TRBJ1-5; CDR3aa: CASSLRPDQPQHF
v_gene: TRBV4-3; j_gene: TRBJ1-2; CDR3aa: CASSQDRVGYTF